The 30 T cell receptor beta chains listed next were all sequenced from one sample in a study of shared clonotypes between healthy human individuals (dated by TCRdb to the early 2020s). Library preparation was by the immunoSEQ multiplex PCR assay. The table was pulled from immuneACCESS by TCRdb, which kept in-frame rearrangements only. Such tables lose some clones; where checked, under half of the loss comes from unresolved V genes, and the rest has no known cause. Within this sample are 300,000 to 400,000 clones, with 87% of them counted one time only. The top ten constitute around 16% of the sample. Sequencing was performed on memory CD8+ T cells sorted from blood. The sample's cell subset or site label is to be understood as: CD45RO+ cells pooled with CCR7-negative TemRA cells. Receptors originate from a young man in good health.

The rearrangement links TRBV4-3 to TRBJ2-3; 8 nucleotides align to TRBD2. The CDR3 is 17 residues long. The V and J ends lost 0 bases and 1 base, in that order; junction bases with no gene match: 6. Germline values: CDR1 LGHNA, CDR2 YSLEER. CDR3: CASSQEGGLVGTDTQYF. The CDR3, as DNA: TGCGCCAGCAGCCAAGAAGGGGGACTAGTCGGCACAGATACGCAGTATTTT.

The V call is TRBV5-1, the J call TRBJ2-1; D tentatively fits TRBD1 or TRBD2 (5 bases each). This CDR3 is built from 18 residues. CDR1 and CDR2 from the germline V gene are SGHRS and YFSETQ. V lost 2 bases to trimming and J lost 1 base, with 19 bases between them. The CDR3 reads CASSLNPYRGRSYNEQFF. The CDR3 nucleotides read TGCGCCAGCAGCTTAAACCCCTATCGGGGACGGTCCTACAATGAGCAGTTCTTC.

J is TRBJ1-5 and V is TRBV10-3; no definite D call. This CDR3 contains 15 residues. V was trimmed by 2 bases and J by 0 bases, leaving 8 bases between them. Germline-derived CDR1 and CDR2 are ENHRY and SYGVKD. CDR3 region: CAISETKNSNQPQHF. CDR3 nucleotide sequence: TGTGCCATCAGTGAGACCAAGAATAGCAATCAGCCCCAGCATTTT.

This chain links TRBV18 with TRBJ2-7; D is unresolved. Trimming shortened V by 2 bases and J by 2 bases, and 7 bases separated the two germline ends. The germline V gene encodes CDR1 KGHSH and CDR2 LQKENI. The CDR3 loop spans 13 amino acids. CDR3: CASSPSSTYEQYF. The CDR3, as DNA: TGTGCCAGCTCACCAAGCTCGACCTACGAGCAGTACTTC.

This clone was found once. V usage is TRBV5-1 and J usage is TRBJ1-1, with D hard to call. This CDR3 is 16 amino acids long. V was trimmed by 0 bases and J by 1 base, leaving 13 bases between them. Germline CDR1 and CDR2: SGHRS and YFSETQ. The CDR3 spells CASSLVTSVGNTEAFF. DNA of the CDR3: TGCGCCAGCAGCTTGGTAACATCCGTGGGGAACACTGAAGCTTTCTTT. The whole variable domain, remainder taken from reference TRBV5-1 and TRBJ1-1, is KAGVTQTPRYLIKTRGQQVTLSCSPISGHRSVSWYQQTPGQGLQFLFEYFSETQRNKGNFPGRFSGRQFSNSRSEMNVSTLELGDSALYLCASSLVTSVGNTEAFFGQGTRLTVV.

This clone was detected a few times. The CDR3 DNA reads as TGCGCCAGCAGCCAGGATGCGAGCGAGGGGGGCAATCAGCCCCAGCATTTT. Translation gives CASSQDASEGGNQPQHF. The chain joins TRBV4-1 to TRBJ1-5; D might be TRBD1 (6 bases). Trimming pared 3 bases from V and 2 bases from J, leaving 17 bases between. The CDR3 totals 17 residues. Germline assignment: CDR1 MGHRA and CDR2 YSYEKL.

This chain connects TRBV7-9 to TRBJ2-5; 11 positions match TRBD2. The V segment lost 5 bases and the J segment 3 bases; nucleotides outside the gene matches: 2. Per the germline V gene, CDR1 is SEHNR and CDR2 is FQNEAQ (reference sequence). The CDR3 is made up of 14 amino acids. This chain's CDR3 is CASSPTSGEETQYF. The CDR3 DNA is TGTGCCAGCAGCCCGACTAGCGGGGAAGAGACCCAGTACTTC.

This chain joins TRBV29-1 and TRBJ1-2; a possible D gene is TRBD1 (6 bases). V lost 7 bases, J lost 8 bases, and 20 bases lay in between. Germline V gene data show CDR1 as SQVTM and CDR2 as ANQGSEA. CDR3 size: 13 residues. This CDR3 is CSGVGTPQEGYTF. The DNA for the CDR3 is TGCAGCGGGGTAGGGACACCTCAAGAGGGCTACACCTTC. Together with reference TRBV29-1 and TRBJ1-2, the CDR3 gives the full variable domain: SAVISQKPSRDICQRGTSLTIQCQVDSQVTMMFWYRQQPGQSLTLIATANQGSEATYESGFVIDKFPISRPNLTFSTLTVSNMSPEDSSIYLCSGVGTPQEGYTFGSGTRLTVV.

This chain uses TRBV19 with TRBJ2-7; D remains ambiguous. Per the germline V gene, CDR1 is LNHDA and CDR2 is SQIVND (reference sequence). Trimming removed 4 bases at V and 1 base at J, with 8 bases between. The CDR3 runs to 13 residues. CDR3 amino acids: CASSTYYSYEQYF. DNA for the CDR3: TGTGCCAGTAGTACCTACTATTCCTACGAGCAGTACTTC.

The CDR3 DNA is TGTGCCAGCAGTTACTCCAGCAATCCTCTCTACGAGCAGTACTTC. Residues: CASSYSSNPLYEQYF. The rearrangement links TRBV6-5 to TRBJ2-7, with D unresolved. The CDR3 extends over 15 amino acids. CDR1 MNHEY and CDR2 SVGAGI come from the germline V gene. The V gene lost 0 bases and the J gene lost 3 bases, with 12 bases spanning the gap.

The chain combines TRBV7-2 with TRBJ1-2; 7 bases fit TRBD1. The CDR3 loop spans 17 amino acids. From germline, CDR1 is SGHTA and CDR2 FQGNSA. Losses at the gene ends were 1 base for V and 3 bases for J; bases not matched to a gene: 11. The CDR3 region has the DNA TGTGCCAGCAGCTTAGACCCTTCAACAGGGGCTCACTATGGCTACACCTTC. It specifies CASSLDPSTGAHYGYTF.

The chain carries TRBV4-1 and TRBJ1-5; TRBD1 aligns across 9 bases. Germline CDR1 MGHRA, CDR2 YSYEKL. This CDR3 is built from 16 residues. Trimming removed 3 bases from V and 2 bases from J; junction bases left unmatched: 5. The CDR3 protein is CASSHATGGGNQPQHF. For the CDR3, the DNA is TGCGCCAGCAGCCATGCTACAGGGGGCGGCAATCAGCCCCAGCATTTT.

This chain joins TRBV5-1 and TRBJ2-1; the D is unclear. The V end lost 0 bases, the J end lost 9 bases, and 4 bases lay between the germline ends. The CDR3 length is 11 residues. Germline V CDR1 and CDR2: SGHRS, YFSETQ. This CDR3 reads CASSLDGEQFF. The CDR3 DNA sequence: TGCGCCAGCAGCTTGGATGGTGAGCAGTTCTTC.

Of note for this clone: A clone one base away is much larger, so this may be a read error. This same CDR3 is encoded by further DNA sequences in the sample. The CDR3 sequence: CASSSNYEQYF. The CDR3 nucleotides are TGTGCCAGCAGCTCGAACTACGAGCAGTACTTC. The chain joins TRBV7-2 to TRBJ2-7; no definite D call. This CDR3 comprises 11 residues. V was clipped by 4 bases and J by 3 bases, with 4 bases between them. Germline V gene sequence: CDR1 SGHTA, CDR2 FQGNSA.

J is TRBJ1-1 and V is TRBV4-1, with D unresolved. Germline CDR1 and CDR2: MGHRA and YSYEKL. The CDR3 totals 13 residues. Trimming shortened V by 0 bases and J by 4 bases, and 6 bases separated the two germline ends. The CDR3 protein is CASSQELSTEAFF. As DNA, the CDR3 is TGCGCCAGCAGCCAAGAACTGAGCACTGAAGCTTTCTTT.

The chain couples TRBV2 to TRBJ2-7, with D possibly being TRBD1 (6 bases). The germline V and J ends were trimmed by 10 bases and 2 bases, with 12 bases remaining between them. This CDR3 is built from 12 residues. The germline V gene has CDR1 SNHLY and CDR2 FYNNEI. The CDR3 is CATRTAAYEQYF. For the CDR3, the DNA is TGTGCCACCCGGACAGCCGCCTACGAGCAGTACTTC.

J is TRBJ2-7 and V is TRBV7-8; maybe TRBD2 (6 bases). The V gene lost 7 bases and the J gene lost 7 bases, with 23 bases spanning the gap. The CDR3 has 15 residues. CDR1 and CDR2 from the germline V gene are SGHVS and FQNEAQ. CDR3 DNA: TGTGCCAGCACCCCTCGGGGCGGGGCGCCAGGAGAGCAGTACTTC. Protein product: CASTPRGGAPGEQYF.

Here the CDR3 DNA reads TGTGCCAGCAGTGCACCTAGCGGGGGGGCTACAGATACGCAGTATTTT. Its translation: CASSAPSGGATDTQYF. This chain uses TRBV6-4 with TRBJ2-3, with TRBD2 matching 12 bases. CDR1 and CDR2 (germline): MRHNA, SNTAGT. V dropped 4 bases and J dropped 3; count of bases not matched to a gene: 5. The CDR3 totals 16 residues.

The J gene is TRBJ2-2, the V gene TRBV4-1, with D hard to call. CDR1 is MGHRA, CDR2 YSYEKL, per germline. The CDR3 has 13 residues. V shed 2 bases and J shed 4 bases, with 5 bases lying between them. In DNA form, the CDR3 reads TGCGCCAGCAGCCAACTGGGCACCGGGGAGCTGTTTTTT. Protein sequence: CASSQLGTGELFF.

The CDR3 sequence is CASWLAVSSYEQYF. The CDR3 coding sequence is TGTGCCAGCTGGTTAGCGGTTAGCTCCTACGAGCAGTACTTC. The V and J genes are TRBV2 and TRBJ2-7; D might be TRBD2 (6 bases). The CDR3 is 14 amino acids. V lost 8 bases and J lost 0, with 14 bases in between. Germline-derived CDR1 and CDR2 are SNHLY and FYNNEI. Variable domain in full (rest from reference TRBV2 and TRBJ2-7): EPEVTQTPSHQVTQMGQEVILRCVPISNHLYFYWYRQILGQKVEFLVSFYNNEISEKSEIFDDQFSVERPDGSNFTLKIRSTKLEDSAMYFCASWLAVSSYEQYFGPGTRLTVT.

The sample holds many counts of this clone. The same CDR3 can be traced to other DNA sequences in this sample. The chain recombines TRBV5-6 with TRBJ2-7, with D perhaps matching TRBD1 (6 bases). The CDR3 has 12 amino acids. The germline V gene has CDR1 SGHDT and CDR2 YYEEEE. V gave up 2 bases and J gave up 3 bases, with 6 bases separating them. Here the CDR3 reads CASSLQGYEQYF. CDR3 bases: TGTGCCAGCAGCTTACAGGGCTACGAGCAGTACTTC.

This clone showed up just once. The chain couples TRBV30 to TRBJ2-2; D unclear. Trimming removed 2 bases from V and 5 bases from J, with 6 bases in between. CDR3 size: 12 residues. CDR1 is GTSNPN and CDR2 is SVGIG in the germline V gene (reference sequence). In DNA, the CDR3 is TGTGCCTGGAGTCATGGGACCGGGGAGCTGTTTTTT. Protein sequence: CAWSHGTGELFF.

The J gene is TRBJ2-7, the V gene TRBV18, with D tentatively TRBD1 (6 bases). The CDR3 totals 15 residues. CDR1 KGHSH and CDR2 LQKENI come from the germline V gene. Trimming removed 3 bases from V and 2 bases from J, with 14 bases in between. CDR3 bases: TGTGCCAGCTCACCCGCCCAGGGGCGACCCTACGAGCAGTACTTC. As protein: CASSPAQGRPYEQYF.

J is TRBJ2-5 and V is TRBV28; D is tentatively TRBD1 or TRBD2 (5 bases each). The CDR3 spans 15 residues. The germline gives CDR1 MDHEN, CDR2 SYDVKM. Trimming stripped 2 bases from V and 0 bases from J, with 10 bases between. CDR3 DNA sequence: TGTGCCAGCAGTTTACCCGGGACGGACCAAGAGACCCAGTACTTC. This encodes CASSLPGTDQETQYF.

This chain links TRBV6-1 with TRBJ2-7; D remains ambiguous. V lost 1 base, J lost 1 base, and 11 bases lay in between. Germline loops: CDR1 MNHNS, CDR2 SASEGT. The length of the CDR3 is 15 residues. The chain's CDR3 is CASSEVPSTSYEQYF. The CDR3 bases are TGTGCCAGCAGTGAAGTACCATCCACTTCCTACGAGCAGTACTTC.

In its sample, this clone was seen once. The V and J genes are TRBV6-5 and TRBJ2-2; D ambiguous. CDR3 length: 12 residues. Deletions cut 4 bases from V and 7 bases from J, with 7 bases between. Germline assignment: CDR1 MNHEY and CDR2 SVGAGI. For the CDR3, the DNA is TGTGCCAGCAGTTTATACCGCGGGGAGCTGTTTTTT. Translation: CASSLYRGELFF.

This clone was picked up one time. The chain employs TRBV11-2 and TRBJ1-2; 7 nucleotides agree with TRBD1. V trimming: 5 bases; J trimming: 5 bases; junction bases outside the gene matches: 14. CDR3 size: 16 residues. Germline V gene sequence: CDR1 SGHAT, CDR2 FQNNGV. CDR3 amino acids: CASSPYYEGASYGYTF. The CDR3, as DNA: TGTGCCAGCAGCCCCTACTATGAGGGGGCGTCTTATGGCTACACCTTC. Combining the CDR3 with reference TRBV11-2 and TRBJ1-2 gives the whole variable domain EAGVAQSPRYKIIEKRQSVAFWCNPISGHATLYWYQQILGQGPKLLIQFQNNGVVDDSQLPKDRFSAERLKGVDSTLKIQPAKLEDSAVYLCASSPYYEGASYGYTFGSGTRLTVV.

With regard to this clone: This sample includes further DNA sequences coding for the same CDR3. CDR3 DNA: TGTGCCAGCACCCTGGGCGTGAACACTGAAGCTTTCTTT. Translation gives CASTLGVNTEAFF. V gene TRBV28 combines with J gene TRBJ1-1; D uncertain. V gave up 7 bases and J gave up 0 bases, with 9 bases separating them. This CDR3 has 13 amino acids. Germline CDR1 reads MDHEN; CDR2 reads SYDVKM. Full variable domain (rest looked up from reference TRBV28 and TRBJ1-1): DVKVTQSSRYLVKRTGEKVFLECVQDMDHENMFWYRQDPGLGLRLIYFSYDVKMKEKGDIPEGYSVSREKKERFSLILESASTNQTSMYLCASTLGVNTEAFFGQGTRLTVV.

The gene calls are TRBV6-1 and TRBJ1-6, with 7 bases aligning to TRBD1. The V segment lost 3 bases and the J segment 9 bases; nucleotides outside the gene matches: 14. From germline, CDR1 is MNHNS and CDR2 SASEGT. CDR3 size: 17 residues. CDR3 region: CASSEVGQAQLASPLHF. CDR3 DNA: TGTGCCAGCAGTGAGGTCGGACAGGCCCAACTCGCTTCACCCCTCCACTTT.

This clone was seen a handful of times. The chain has TRBV6-5 and TRBJ1-5; 11 bases agree with TRBD1. Unmatched junction bases numbered 6, after V lost 8 bases and J lost 6 bases. Looked up from germline, CDR1 is MNHEY and CDR2 is SVGAGI. The CDR3 is 14 residues long. CDR3 DNA: TGTGCCAGCGGGAGTGGGACAGGGGGTCAGCCCCAGCATTTT. It is translated as CASGSGTGGQPQHF.